The 7 T cell receptor beta chains reported below all come from one sample, sequenced in a study of radiotherapy plus CTLA-4 blockade in lung cancer. Measured with immunoSEQ multiplex PCR; TCRdb has only the in-frame clones, and not every one. The sample lists 77,000 or so clones; roughly 74% were seen once. The sample was peripheral blood, taken from a patient treated with radiotherapy plus ipilimumab. These receptors all come from a human donor with non-small cell lung cancer whose response to radiotherapy plus ipilimumab could not be evaluated.

The genes are TRBV18 and TRBJ1-3, with no clear D. This CDR3 contains 15 residues. The V end was cut by 0 bases, the J end by 0 bases, with 6 bases between. The germline V gene encodes CDR1 KGHSH and CDR2 LQKENI. CDR3 region: CASSPPSHSGNTIYF. CDR3 sequence (DNA): TGTGCCAGCTCACCACCGTCCCACTCTGGAAACACCATATATTTT.

Remarks on this clone: The junction does not match germline at one end; this may be a read error. This sequence joins TRBV7-2 and TRBJ2-3; possibly TRBD2 for D (6 bases). Germline loops: CDR1 SGHTA, CDR2 FQGNSA. This CDR3 is 16 amino acids long. CDR3 region: CASSLASSATQDTQYF. The DNA for the CDR3 is TGTGCCAGCAGCCTAGCCTCTAGCGCCACTCAAGATACGCAGTATTTT. The complete variable domain, with remaining parts taken from reference TRBV7-2 and TRBJ2-3, reads GAGVSQSPSNKVTEKGKDVELRCDPISGHTALYWYRQSLGQGLEFLIYFQGNSAPDKSGLPSDRFSAERTGGSVSTLTIQRTQQEDSAVYLCASSLASSATQDTQYFGPGTRLTVL.

The V call is TRBV30, the J call TRBJ2-1, with TRBD2 matching 9 bases. Germline V gene data show CDR1 as GTSNPN and CDR2 as SVGIG (reference sequence). V was clipped by 8 bases and J by 0 bases; unmatched bases: 11. This CDR3 region has 16 residues. The CDR3 bases are TGTGCCCCAGGTGCGGGGGGGACTTTCTCCTACAATGAGCAGTTCTTC. Its translation is CAPGAGGTFSYNEQFF.

This clone was picked up one time. The J gene is TRBJ1-1, the V gene TRBV7-2, with D perhaps TRBD1 (6 bases). The CDR3 is 16 amino acids. V was shortened by 1 base and J by 7 bases, with 19 bases between the two germline ends. The germline V gene encodes CDR1 SGHTA and CDR2 FQGNSA. The CDR3 DNA is TGTGCCAGCAGCTTAGTACCCCAACAGGGCTACTATGAAGCTTTCTTT. Encoded protein: CASSLVPQQGYYEAFF.

The genes are TRBV6-1 and TRBJ2-1; perhaps TRBD1 as D (7 bases). The CDR3 consists of 14 residues. Trimming took off 10 bases at V and 8 bases at J, with 21 bases between the two ends. CDR1 and CDR2 from the germline V gene are MNHNS and SASEGT. This CDR3 is CATRPGPGGHEQFF. DNA of the CDR3: TGTGCCACCCGACCGGGCCCAGGGGGGCATGAGCAGTTCTTC.

This clone appeared once. V and J are TRBV9 and TRBJ1-3; 8 nucleotides match TRBD1. Germline trimming cut 0 bases from V and 7 bases from J; bases unmatched to any gene: 9. This CDR3 contains 16 residues. Germline CDR1 and CDR2: SGDLS and YYNGEE. CDR3 residues: CASSVASQGAANTIYF. The CDR3 DNA reads TGTGCCAGCAGCGTAGCTTCCCAGGGGGCGGCTAACACCATATATTTT.

This chain links TRBV28 with TRBJ2-7; D perhaps matches TRBD1 (6 bases). The CDR3 has 12 amino acids. Germline values: CDR1 MDHEN, CDR2 SYDVKM. Trimming took 2 bases from V and 6 from J, leaving 8 bases between them. The CDR3 region has the DNA TGTGCCAGCAGTTTACGACAGGTCGAGCAGTACTTC. It yields the protein CASSLRQVEQYF.